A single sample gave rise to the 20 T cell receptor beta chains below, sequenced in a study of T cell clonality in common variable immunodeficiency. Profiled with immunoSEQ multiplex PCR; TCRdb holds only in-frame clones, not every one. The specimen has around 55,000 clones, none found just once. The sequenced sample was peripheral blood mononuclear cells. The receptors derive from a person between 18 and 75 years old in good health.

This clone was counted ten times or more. The DNA read from the CDR3 is TGTGCCAGCAGTTTCGTGGGACTAGACACAGATACG. It encodes CASSFVGLDTDT. The whole CDR3 protein is CASSFVGLDTDTQYF. The rearrangement links TRBV28 to TRBJ2-3; 8 nucleotides match TRBD2. The sequenced fragment ends 3 residues before the CDR3 boundary, so the rest is inferred from the germline J gene. The CDR3 loop spans 15 amino acids. Germline V gives CDR1 MDHEN, CDR2 SYDVKM. Unmatched junction bases numbered 4, after V lost 3 bases and J lost 2 bases. Together with reference TRBV28 and TRBJ2-3, the CDR3 gives the full variable domain: DVKVTQSSRYLVKRTGEKVFLECVQDMDHENMFWYRQDPGLGLRLIYFSYDVKMKEKGDIPEGYSVSREKKERFSLILESASTNQTSMYLCASSFVGLDTDTQYFGPGTRLTVL.

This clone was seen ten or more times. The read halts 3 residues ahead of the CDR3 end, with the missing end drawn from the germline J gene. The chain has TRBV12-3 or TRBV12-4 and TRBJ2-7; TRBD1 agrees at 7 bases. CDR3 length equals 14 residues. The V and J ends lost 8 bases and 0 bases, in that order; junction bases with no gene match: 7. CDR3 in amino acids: CASLETGYSYEQYF. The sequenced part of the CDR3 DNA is TGTGCCAGCCTGGAGACAGGGTACTCCTACGAG.

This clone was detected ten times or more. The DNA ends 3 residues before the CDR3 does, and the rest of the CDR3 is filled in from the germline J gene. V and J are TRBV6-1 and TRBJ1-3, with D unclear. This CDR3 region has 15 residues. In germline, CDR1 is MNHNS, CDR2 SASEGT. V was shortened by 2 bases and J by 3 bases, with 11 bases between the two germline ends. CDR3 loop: CASSEWRGVGNTIYF. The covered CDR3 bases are TGTGCCAGCAGTGAATGGCGCGGGGTTGGAAACACC.

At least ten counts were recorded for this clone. The DNA read from the CDR3 is TGCGCCAGCAGCTTTCGGACTAGCGGACAAGAGACC. Its protein is CASSFRTSGQET. The full CDR3 protein is CASSFRTSGQETQYF. This chain connects TRBV5-1 to TRBJ2-5; TRBD2 matches 10 bases. The read finishes 3 residues shy of the CDR3 end, and the germline J gene is used to complete it. With V trimmed by 2 bases and J by 2 bases, 3 bases remained unmatched. Looked up from germline, CDR1 is SGHRS and CDR2 is YFSETQ. This CDR3 is 15 amino acids long.

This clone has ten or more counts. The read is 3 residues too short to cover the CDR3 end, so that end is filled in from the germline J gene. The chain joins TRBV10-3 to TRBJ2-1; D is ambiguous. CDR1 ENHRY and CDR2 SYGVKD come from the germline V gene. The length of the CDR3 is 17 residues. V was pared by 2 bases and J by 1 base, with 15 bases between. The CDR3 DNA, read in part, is TGTGCCATCAGTGAGCCCCAAGACACCCGTTCCTACAATGAG. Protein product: CAISEPQDTRSYNE. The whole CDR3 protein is CAISEPQDTRSYNEQFF.

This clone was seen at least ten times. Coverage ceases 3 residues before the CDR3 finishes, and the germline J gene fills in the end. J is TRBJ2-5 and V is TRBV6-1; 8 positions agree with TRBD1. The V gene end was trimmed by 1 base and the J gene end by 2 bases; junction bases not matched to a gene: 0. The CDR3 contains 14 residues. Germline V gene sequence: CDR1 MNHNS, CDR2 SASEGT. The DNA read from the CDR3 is TGTGCCAGCAGTGAAGGACAGGGGCAAGAGACC. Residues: CASSEGQGQET. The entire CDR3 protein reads CASSEGQGQETQYF.

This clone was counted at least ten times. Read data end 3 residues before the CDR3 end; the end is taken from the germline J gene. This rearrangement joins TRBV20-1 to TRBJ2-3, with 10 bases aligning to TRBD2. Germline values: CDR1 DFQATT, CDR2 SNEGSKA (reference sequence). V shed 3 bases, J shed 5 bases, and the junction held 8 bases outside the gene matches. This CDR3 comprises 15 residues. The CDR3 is CSARGAGGPVDTQYF. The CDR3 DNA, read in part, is TGCAGTGCTAGGGGAGCGGGGGGGCCCGTAGATACG.

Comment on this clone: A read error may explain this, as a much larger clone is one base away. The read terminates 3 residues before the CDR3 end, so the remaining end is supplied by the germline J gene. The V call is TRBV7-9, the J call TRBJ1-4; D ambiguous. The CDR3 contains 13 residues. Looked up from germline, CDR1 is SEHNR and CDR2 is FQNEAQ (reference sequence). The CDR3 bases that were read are TGTGCCGGCAGCACTACGTCCGGGGAAAAA. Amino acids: CAGSTTSGEK. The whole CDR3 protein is CAGSTTSGEKLFF.

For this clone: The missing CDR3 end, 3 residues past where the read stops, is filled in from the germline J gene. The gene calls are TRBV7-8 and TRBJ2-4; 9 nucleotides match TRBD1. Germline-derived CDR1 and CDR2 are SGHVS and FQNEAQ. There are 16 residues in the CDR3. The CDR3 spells CASSGSGTGREYGQYF. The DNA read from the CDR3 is TGTGCCAGCAGCGGCTCCGGGACAGGGAGGGAGTATGGT.

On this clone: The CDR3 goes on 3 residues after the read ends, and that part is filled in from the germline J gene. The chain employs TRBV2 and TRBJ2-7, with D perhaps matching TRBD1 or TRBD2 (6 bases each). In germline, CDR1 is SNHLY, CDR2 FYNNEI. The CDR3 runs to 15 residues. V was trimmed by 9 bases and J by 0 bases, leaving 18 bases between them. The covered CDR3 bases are TGTGCCAGAACAAGGCGGGACATCAGCTCCTACGAG. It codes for CARTRRDISSYE. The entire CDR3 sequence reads CARTRRDISSYEQYF.

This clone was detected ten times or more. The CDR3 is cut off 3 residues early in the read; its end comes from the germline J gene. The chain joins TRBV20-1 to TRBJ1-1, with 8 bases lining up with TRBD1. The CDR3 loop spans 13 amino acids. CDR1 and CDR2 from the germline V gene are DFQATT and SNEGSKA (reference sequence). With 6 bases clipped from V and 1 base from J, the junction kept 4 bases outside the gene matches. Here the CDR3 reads CSATGEGNTEAFF. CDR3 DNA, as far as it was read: TGCAGTGCGACAGGGGAGGGGAACACTGAA.

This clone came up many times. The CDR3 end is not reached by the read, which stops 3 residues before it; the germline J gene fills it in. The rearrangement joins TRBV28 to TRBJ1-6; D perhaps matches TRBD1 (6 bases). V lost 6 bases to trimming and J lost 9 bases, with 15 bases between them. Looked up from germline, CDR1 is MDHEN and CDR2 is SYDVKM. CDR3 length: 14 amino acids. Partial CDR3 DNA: TGTGCCAGCAGGAGGGGGACCGCCAGTTCACCC. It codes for CASRRGTASSP. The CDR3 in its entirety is CASRRGTASSPLHF. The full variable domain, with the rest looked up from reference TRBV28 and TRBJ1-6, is DVKVTQSSRYLVKRTGEKVFLECVQDMDHENMFWYRQDPGLGLRLIYFSYDVKMKEKGDIPEGYSVSREKKERFSLILESASTNQTSMYLCASRRGTASSPLHFGNGTRLTVT.

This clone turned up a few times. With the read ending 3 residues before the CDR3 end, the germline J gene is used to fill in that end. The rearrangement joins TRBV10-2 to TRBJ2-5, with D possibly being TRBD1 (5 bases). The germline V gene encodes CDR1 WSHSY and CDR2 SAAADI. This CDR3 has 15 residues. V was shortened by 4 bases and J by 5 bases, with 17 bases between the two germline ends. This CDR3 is CASSVMGLGSETQYF. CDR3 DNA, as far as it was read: TGCGCCAGCAGTGTAATGGGGCTAGGGTCGGAGACC.

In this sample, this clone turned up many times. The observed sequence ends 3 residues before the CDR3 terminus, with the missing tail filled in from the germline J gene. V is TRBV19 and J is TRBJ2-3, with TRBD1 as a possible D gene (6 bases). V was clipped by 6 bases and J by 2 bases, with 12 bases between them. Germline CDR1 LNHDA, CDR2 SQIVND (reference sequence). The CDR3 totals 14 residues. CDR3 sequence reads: CASSLTGFTDTQYF. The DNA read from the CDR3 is TGTGCCAGTAGCCTAACAGGGTTCACAGATACG. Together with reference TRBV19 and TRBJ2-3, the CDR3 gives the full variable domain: DGGITQSPKYLFRKEGQNVTLSCEQNLNHDAMYWYRQDPGQGLRLIYYSQIVNDFQKGDIAEGYSVSREKKESFPLTVTSAQKNPTAFYLCASSLTGFTDTQYFGPGTRLTVL.

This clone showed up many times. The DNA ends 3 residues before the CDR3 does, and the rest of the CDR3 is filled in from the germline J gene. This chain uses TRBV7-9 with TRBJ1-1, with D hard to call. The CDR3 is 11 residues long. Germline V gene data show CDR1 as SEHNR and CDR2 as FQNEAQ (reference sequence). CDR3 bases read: TGTGCCAGCAGCTTCTTAAGGGAA. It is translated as CASSFLRE. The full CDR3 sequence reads CASSFLREAFF.

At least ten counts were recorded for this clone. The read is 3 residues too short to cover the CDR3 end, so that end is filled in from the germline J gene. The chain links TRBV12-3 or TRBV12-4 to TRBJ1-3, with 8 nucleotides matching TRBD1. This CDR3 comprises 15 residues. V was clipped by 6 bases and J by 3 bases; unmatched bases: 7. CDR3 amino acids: CASRILQGDGNTIYF. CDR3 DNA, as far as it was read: TGTGCCAGCAGGATACTACAGGGGGATGGAAACACC.

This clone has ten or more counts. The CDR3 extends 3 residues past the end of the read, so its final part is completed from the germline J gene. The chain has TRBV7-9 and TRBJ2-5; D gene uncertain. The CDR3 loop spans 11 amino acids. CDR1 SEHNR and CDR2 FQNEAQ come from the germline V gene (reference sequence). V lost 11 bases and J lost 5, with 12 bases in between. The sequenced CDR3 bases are TGTGCCTATAACAATCTGGAGACC. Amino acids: CAYNNLET. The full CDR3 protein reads CAYNNLETQYF.

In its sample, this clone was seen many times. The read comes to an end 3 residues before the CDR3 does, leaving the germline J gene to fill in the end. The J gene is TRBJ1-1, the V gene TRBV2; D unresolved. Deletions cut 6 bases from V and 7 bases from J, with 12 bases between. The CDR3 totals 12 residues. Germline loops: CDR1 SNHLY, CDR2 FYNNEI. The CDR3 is CASSVSRSEAFF. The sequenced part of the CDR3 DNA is TGTGCCAGCAGCGTAAGCAGGAGTGAA.

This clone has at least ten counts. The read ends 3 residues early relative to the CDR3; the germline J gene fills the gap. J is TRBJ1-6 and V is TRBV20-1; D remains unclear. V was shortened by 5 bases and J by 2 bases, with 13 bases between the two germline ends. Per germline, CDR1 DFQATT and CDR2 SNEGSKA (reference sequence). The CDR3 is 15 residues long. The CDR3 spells CSAPDSFPYNSPLHF. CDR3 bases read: TGCAGTGCTCCGGACTCCTTCCCCTATAATTCACCC.

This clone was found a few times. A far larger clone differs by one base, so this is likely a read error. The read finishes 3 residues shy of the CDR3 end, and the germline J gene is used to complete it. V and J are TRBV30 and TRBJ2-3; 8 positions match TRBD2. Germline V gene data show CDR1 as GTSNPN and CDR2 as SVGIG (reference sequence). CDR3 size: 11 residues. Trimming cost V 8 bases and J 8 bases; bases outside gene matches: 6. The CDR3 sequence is CARTLAGTQYF. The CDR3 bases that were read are TGTGCCCGGACCCTAGCGGGTACG.